This is a list of T cell receptor beta chains from one sample in a study of T-cell memory formation after mild COVID-19. TCRdb independently ran MiXCR on the 5' RACE reads; one entry per CDR3 protein. This sample has 300,000 to 400,000 distinct CDR3 sequences, with more than 15% found just once. Sequencing was performed on PBMCs or a T cell subset sorted from them (not recorded which). All receptors derive from a man aged 18-30 years who had mild COVID-19 (a few samples of this study predate the infection). Cell type and time point are not known. The conserved cysteine and the conserved F or W are not part of the CDR3 here. Fields, in order: CDR3 protein, J gene, V gene.

CDR3aa: ASKAPGGQETQY
j_gene: TRBJ2-5
v_gene: TRBV11-2

CDR3aa: ASRMDSPLH
j_gene: TRBJ1-6
v_gene: TRBV28

CDR3aa: ASRSPSAGPNYGYT
j_gene: TRBJ1-2
v_gene: TRBV5-1

CDR3aa: ASMTASYGYT
j_gene: TRBJ1-2
v_gene: TRBV9

CDR3aa: ASSPTSGVTEQF
j_gene: TRBJ2-1
v_gene: TRBV4-1

CDR3aa: ASRRGGLPQETQY
j_gene: TRBJ2-5
v_gene: TRBV7-9

CDR3aa: AIKTPQGSGANVLT
j_gene: TRBJ2-6
v_gene: TRBV10-3

CDR3aa: ASSQDRGGGYGYT
j_gene: TRBJ1-2
v_gene: TRBV4-3

CDR3aa: ASSPGGGFMDTQY
j_gene: TRBJ2-3
v_gene: TRBV5-4

CDR3aa: ASSQGRIAGGLDEQF
j_gene: TRBJ2-1
v_gene: TRBV4-1

CDR3aa: SAHSPAGPSDTQY
j_gene: TRBJ2-3
v_gene: TRBV20-1

CDR3aa: ASSLDGGGVNTEAF
j_gene: TRBJ1-1
v_gene: TRBV7-6

CDR3aa: ASSVGPTTEAF
j_gene: TRBJ1-1
v_gene: TRBV19

CDR3aa: ASSHTTAGSVNTEAF
j_gene: TRBJ1-1
v_gene: TRBV7-2

CDR3aa: SVGQRNTEAF
j_gene: TRBJ1-1
v_gene: TRBV29-1

CDR3aa: ASSLSQGQGAPF
j_gene: TRBJ2-1
v_gene: TRBV7-9

CDR3aa: ASSVAGAIYNEQF
j_gene: TRBJ2-1
v_gene: TRBV9

CDR3aa: SAREGSHLDTQY
j_gene: TRBJ2-3
v_gene: TRBV20-1

CDR3aa: ASSHANLDSRSEKLF
j_gene: TRBJ1-4
v_gene: TRBV6-6

CDR3aa: ASSPPWAGEQY
j_gene: TRBJ2-7
v_gene: TRBV18

CDR3aa: ASSLHASGVTDTQY
j_gene: TRBJ2-3
v_gene: TRBV7-9

CDR3aa: ASSYGRLAGGYNEQF
j_gene: TRBJ2-1
v_gene: TRBV6-6